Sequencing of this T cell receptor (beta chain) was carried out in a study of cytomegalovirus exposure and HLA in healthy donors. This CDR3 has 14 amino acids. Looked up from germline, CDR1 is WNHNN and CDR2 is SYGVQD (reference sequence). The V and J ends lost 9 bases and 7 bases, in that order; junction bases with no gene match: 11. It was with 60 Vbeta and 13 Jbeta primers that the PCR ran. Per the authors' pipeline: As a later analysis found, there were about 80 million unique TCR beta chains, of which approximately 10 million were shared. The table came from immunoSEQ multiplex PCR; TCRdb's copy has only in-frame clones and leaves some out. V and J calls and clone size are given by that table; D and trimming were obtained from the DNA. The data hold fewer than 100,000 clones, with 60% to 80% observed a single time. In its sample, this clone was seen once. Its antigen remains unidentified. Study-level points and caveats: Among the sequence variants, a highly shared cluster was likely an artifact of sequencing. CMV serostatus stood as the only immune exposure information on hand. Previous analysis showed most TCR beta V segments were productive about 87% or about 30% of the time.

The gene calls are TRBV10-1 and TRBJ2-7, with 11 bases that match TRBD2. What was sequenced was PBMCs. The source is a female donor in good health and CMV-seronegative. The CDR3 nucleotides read TGCGCCAGAGAACTAGCGGGAGCGCCAGGGGAGCAGTACTTC. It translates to CARELAGAPGEQYF.